This entry is about one T cell receptor (beta chain). Its antigen is not identified. The data belong to a study of T cells in Graves' hyperthyroidism and ophthalmopathy. Amplified TCR beta CDR3 regions came from RNA transcripts. When the TCR CDR3 underwent first-round RT-PCR, the HTBI primer set was used. A single record per CDR3 protein comes from TCRdb applying MiXCR to the multiplex PCR reads. The sample shows roughly 93,000 distinct CDR3 sequences, around 50% of them seen only once. Germline V lookup: CDR1 SEHNR, CDR2 FQNEAQ (reference sequence). The CDR3 is made up of 14 amino acids. V was pared by 8 bases and J by 7 bases, with 7 bases of the junction left unmatched. Lactation, pregnancy, other autoimmune disease or uncontrolled infection led to exclusion of patients. On the basis of clinical symptoms, serum thyroxine and TRAb, thyroid ultrasound and orbital computed tomography, diagnoses were made. The PBMCs were sourced from fresh peripheral blood (about 10 ml).

Points from the study as a whole: In the blood, most expanded thyroid clonotypes above 0.001 appeared as well.

This receptor was identified in a middle-aged woman with Graves' hyperthyroidism. Sequencing used blood. This rearrangement joins TRBV7-9 to TRBJ1-4; 10 bases agree with TRBD1. This chain's CDR3 is CASSPGTGVEKLFF. The CDR3 nucleotides read TGTGCCAGCTCACCAGGGACAGGGGTTGAAAAACTGTTTTTT. Looking up the rest from reference TRBV7-9 and TRBJ1-4 gives the full variable domain: DTGVSQNPRHKITKRGQNVTFRCDPISEHNRLYWYRQTLGQGPEFLTYFQNEAQLEKSRLLSDRFSAERPKGSFSTLEIQRTEQGDSAMYLCASSPGTGVEKLFFGSGTQLSVL.